This T cell receptor beta chain was found in a study of cytomegalovirus exposure and HLA in healthy donors. Regarding the study as a whole: Highest at DRB1 and lowest at HLA-C, TCR association rates differed among HLA loci in a later analysis. A later analysis associated under 20,000 TCR beta sequences with HLA alleles at a 0.05 false discovery rate. TCR beta V- and J-gene trimming was later associated with a missense DCLRE1C variant.

Notes on this clone: The antigen is not known.

The CDR3 has 11 amino acids. V shed 4 bases and J shed 10 bases, with 8 bases lying between them. The germline CDR1 and CDR2 sequences are SEHNR and FQNEAQ (reference sequence). The PCR had 60 Vbeta and 13 Jbeta primers. Assay: immunoSEQ multiplex PCR; the TCRdb copy retains only in-frame clones and omits some. Altogether some 160,000 clones are present, 81% being singletons, with the ten largest covering 1% to 1.5%. The sample consisted of PBMCs. The rearrangement joins TRBV7-9 to TRBJ2-1; D uncertain. This sequence originates from a man aged 50 or older in good health and CMV-seropositive. CDR3 amino acids: CASSSFGEQFF. As DNA, the CDR3 is TGTGCCAGCAGCTCCTTCGGGGAGCAGTTCTTC.